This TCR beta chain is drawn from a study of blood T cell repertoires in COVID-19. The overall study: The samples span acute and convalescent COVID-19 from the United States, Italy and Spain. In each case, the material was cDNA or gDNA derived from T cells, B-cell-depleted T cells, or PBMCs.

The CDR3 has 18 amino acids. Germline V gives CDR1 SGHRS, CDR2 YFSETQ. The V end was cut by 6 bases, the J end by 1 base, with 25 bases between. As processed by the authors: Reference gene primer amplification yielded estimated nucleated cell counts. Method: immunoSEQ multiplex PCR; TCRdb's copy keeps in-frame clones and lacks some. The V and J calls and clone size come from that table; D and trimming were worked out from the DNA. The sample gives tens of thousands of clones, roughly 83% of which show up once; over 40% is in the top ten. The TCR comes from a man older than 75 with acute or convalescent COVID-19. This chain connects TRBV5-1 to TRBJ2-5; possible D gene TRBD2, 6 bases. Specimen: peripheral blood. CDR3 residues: CASKTSGGAATLQETQYF. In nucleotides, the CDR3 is TGCGCCAGCAAAACATCAGGCGGGGCCGCAACCCTCCAAGAGACCCAGTACTTC.